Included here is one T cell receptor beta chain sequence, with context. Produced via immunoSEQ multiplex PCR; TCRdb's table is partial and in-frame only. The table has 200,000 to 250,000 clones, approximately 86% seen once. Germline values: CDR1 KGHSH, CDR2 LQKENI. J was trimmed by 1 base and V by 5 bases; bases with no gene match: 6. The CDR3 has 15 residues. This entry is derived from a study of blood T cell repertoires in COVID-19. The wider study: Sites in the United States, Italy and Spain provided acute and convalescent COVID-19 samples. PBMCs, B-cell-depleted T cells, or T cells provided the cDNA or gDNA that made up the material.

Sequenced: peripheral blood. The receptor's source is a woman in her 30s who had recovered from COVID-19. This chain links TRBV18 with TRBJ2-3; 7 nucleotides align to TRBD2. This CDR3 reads CASSKSGTGTDTQYF. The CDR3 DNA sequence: TGTGCCAGCTCAAAAAGCGGGACCGGCACAGATACGCAGTATTTT.